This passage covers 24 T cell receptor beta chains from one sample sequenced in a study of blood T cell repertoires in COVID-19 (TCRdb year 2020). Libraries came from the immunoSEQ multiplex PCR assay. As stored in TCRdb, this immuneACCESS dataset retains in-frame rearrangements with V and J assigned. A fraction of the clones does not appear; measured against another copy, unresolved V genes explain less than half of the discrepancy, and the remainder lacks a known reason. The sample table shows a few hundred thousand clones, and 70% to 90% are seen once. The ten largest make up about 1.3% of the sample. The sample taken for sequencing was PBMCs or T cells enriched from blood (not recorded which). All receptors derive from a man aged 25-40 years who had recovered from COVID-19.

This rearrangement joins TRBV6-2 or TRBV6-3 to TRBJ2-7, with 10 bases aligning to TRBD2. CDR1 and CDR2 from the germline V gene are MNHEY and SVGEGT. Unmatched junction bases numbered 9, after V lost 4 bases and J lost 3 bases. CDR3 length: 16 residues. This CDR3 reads CASSSVAASGSYEQYF. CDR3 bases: TGTGCCAGCAGTTCCGTCGCGGCTAGCGGGAGCTACGAGCAGTACTTC.

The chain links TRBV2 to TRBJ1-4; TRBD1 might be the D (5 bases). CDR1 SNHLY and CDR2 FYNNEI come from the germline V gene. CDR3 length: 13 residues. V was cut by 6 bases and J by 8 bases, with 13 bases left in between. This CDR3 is CASSAGTVEKLFF. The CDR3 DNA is TGTGCCAGCAGCGCCGGGACTGTGGAAAAACTGTTTTTT.

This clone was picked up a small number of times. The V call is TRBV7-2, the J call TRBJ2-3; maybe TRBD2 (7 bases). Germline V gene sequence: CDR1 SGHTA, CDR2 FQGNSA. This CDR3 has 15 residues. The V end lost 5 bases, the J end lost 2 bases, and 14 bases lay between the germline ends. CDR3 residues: CASSPEGGYTDTQYF. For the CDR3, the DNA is TGTGCCAGCAGCCCAGAGGGGGGGTACACAGATACGCAGTATTTT.

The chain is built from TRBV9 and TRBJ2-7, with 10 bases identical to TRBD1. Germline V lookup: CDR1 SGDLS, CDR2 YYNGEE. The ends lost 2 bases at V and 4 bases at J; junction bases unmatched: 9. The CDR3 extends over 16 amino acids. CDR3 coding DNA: TGTGCCAGCAGCGTTGCAACCGGGACAGGGGTTTACGAGCAGTACTTC. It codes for CASSVATGTGVYEQYF.

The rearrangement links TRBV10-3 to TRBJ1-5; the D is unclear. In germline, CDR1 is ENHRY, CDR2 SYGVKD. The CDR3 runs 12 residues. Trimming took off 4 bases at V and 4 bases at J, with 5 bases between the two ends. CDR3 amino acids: CAISGPNQPQHF. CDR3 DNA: TGTGCCATCAGTGGGCCGAATCAGCCCCAGCATTTT.

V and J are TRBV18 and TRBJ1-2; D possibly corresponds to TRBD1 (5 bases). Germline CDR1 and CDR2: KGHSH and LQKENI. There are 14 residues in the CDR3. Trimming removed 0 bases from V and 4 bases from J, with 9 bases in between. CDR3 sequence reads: CASSPPAGSYGYTF. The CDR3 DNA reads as TGTGCCAGCTCACCACCGGCAGGGTCCTATGGCTACACCTTC.

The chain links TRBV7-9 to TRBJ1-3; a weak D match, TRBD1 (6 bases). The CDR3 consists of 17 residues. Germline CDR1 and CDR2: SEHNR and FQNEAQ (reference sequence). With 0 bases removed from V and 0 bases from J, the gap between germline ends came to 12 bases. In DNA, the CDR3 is TGTGCCAGCAGCTTAGCCTCGGGGGGCGTCTCTGGAAACACCATATATTTT. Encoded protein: CASSLASGGVSGNTIYF. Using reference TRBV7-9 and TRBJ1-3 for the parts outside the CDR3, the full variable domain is DTGVSQNPRHKITKRGQNVTFRCDPISEHNRLYWYRQTLGQGPEFLTYFQNEAQLEKSRLLSDRFSAERPKGSFSTLEIQRTEQGDSAMYLCASSLASGGVSGNTIYFGEGSWLTVV.

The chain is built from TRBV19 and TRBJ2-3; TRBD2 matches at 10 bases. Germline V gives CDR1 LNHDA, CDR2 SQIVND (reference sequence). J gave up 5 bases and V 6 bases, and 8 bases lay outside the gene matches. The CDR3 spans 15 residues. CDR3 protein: CASSPAGGPRDTQYF. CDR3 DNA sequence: TGTGCCAGTAGCCCAGCGGGAGGGCCTAGAGATACGCAGTATTTT. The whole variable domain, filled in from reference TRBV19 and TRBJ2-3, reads DGGITQSPKYLFRKEGQNVTLSCEQNLNHDAMYWYRQDPGQGLRLIYYSQIVNDFQKGDIAEGYSVSREKKESFPLTVTSAQKNPTAFYLCASSPAGGPRDTQYFGPGTRLTVL.

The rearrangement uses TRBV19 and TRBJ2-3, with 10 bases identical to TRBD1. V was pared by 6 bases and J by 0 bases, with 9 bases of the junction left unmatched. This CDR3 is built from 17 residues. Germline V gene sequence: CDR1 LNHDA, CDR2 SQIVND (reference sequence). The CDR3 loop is CASRTTGGLTSTDTQYF. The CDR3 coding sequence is TGTGCCAGTAGGACGACAGGGGGCTTAACTAGCACAGATACGCAGTATTTT.

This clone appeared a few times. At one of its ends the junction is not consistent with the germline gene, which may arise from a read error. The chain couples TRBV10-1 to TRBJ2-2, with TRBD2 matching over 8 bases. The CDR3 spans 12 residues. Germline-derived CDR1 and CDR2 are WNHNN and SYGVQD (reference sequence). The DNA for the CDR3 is TGCGCCAGCAGTGACCCGGGAGGGGTGCTGTTTTTT. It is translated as CASSDPGGVLFF.

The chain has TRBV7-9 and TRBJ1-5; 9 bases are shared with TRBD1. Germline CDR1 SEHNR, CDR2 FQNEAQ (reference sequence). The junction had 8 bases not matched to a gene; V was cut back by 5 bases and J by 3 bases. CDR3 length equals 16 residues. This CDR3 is CASSDTGTGYNQPQHF. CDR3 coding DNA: TGTGCCAGCAGCGATACCGGGACAGGGTACAATCAGCCCCAGCATTTT.

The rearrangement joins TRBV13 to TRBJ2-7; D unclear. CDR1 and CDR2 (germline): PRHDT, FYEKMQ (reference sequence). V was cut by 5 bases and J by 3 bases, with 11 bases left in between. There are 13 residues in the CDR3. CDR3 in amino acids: CASSLNLFYEQYF. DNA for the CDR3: TGTGCCAGCAGCCTAAACCTATTCTACGAGCAGTACTTC.

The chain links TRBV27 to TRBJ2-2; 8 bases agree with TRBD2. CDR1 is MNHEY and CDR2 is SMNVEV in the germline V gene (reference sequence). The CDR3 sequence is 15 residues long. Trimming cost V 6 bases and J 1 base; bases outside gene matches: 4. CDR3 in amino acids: CASSPGGVNTGELFF. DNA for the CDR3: TGTGCCAGCAGCCCCGGGGGGGTGAACACCGGGGAGCTGTTTTTT.

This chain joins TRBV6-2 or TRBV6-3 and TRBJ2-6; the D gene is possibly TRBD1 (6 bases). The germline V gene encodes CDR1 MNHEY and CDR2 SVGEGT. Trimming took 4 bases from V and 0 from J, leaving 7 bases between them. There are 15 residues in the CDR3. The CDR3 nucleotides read TGTGCCAGCAGTTTACAGGGCTCTGGGGCCAACGTCCTGACTTTC. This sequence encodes CASSLQGSGANVLTF.

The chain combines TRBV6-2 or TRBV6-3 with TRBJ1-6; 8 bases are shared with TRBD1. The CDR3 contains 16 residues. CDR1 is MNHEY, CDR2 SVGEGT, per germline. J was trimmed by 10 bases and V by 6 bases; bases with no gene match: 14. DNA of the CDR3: TGTGCCAGCAGCCCCGCGAGAAATGGACAGGGCTCACCCCTCCACTTT. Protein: CASSPARNGQGSPLHF.

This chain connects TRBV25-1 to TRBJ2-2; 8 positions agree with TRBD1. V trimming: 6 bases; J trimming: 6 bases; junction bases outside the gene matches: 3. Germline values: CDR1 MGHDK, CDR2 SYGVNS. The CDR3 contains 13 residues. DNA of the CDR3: TGTGCCAGCAGGGAACAGGGGGCCGGGGAGCTGTTTTTT. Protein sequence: CASREQGAGELFF. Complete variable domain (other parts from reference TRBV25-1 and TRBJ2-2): EADIYQTPRYLVIGTGKKITLECSQTMGHDKMYWYQQDPGMELHLIHYSYGVNSTEKGDLSSESTVSRIRTEHFPLTLESARPSHTSQYLCASREQGAGELFFGEGSRLTVL.

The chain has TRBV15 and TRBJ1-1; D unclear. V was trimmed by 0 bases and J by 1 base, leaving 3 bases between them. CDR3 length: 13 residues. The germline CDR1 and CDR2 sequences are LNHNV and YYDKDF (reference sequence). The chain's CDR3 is CATSRDWNTEAFF. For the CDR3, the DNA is TGTGCCACCAGCAGAGACTGGAACACTGAAGCTTTCTTT. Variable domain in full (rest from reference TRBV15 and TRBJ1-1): DAMVIQNPRYQVTQFGKPVTLSCSQTLNHNVMYWYQQKSSQAPKLLFHYYDKDFNNEADTPDNFQSRRPNTSFCFLDIRSPGLGDTAMYLCATSRDWNTEAFFGQGTRLTVV.

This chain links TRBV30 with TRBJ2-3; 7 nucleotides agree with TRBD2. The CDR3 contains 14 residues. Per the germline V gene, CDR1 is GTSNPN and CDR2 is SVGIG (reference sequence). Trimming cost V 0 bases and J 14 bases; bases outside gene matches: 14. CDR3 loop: CAWSVSTGRETRYF. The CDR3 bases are TGTGCCTGGAGTGTCTCCACTGGGCGGGAGACTCGGTATTTT.

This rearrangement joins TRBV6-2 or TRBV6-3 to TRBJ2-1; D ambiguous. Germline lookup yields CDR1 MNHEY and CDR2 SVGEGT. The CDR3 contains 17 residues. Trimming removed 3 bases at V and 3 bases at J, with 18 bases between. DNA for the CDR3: TGTGCCAGCAGTTATAATACGAGACAACCAGTCTACAATGAGCAGTTCTTC. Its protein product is CASSYNTRQPVYNEQFF.

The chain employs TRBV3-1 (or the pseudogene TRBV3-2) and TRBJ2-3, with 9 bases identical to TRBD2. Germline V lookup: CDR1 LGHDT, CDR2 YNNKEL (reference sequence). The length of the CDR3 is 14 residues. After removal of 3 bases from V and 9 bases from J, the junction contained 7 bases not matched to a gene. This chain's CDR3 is CASSHLAGEGTQYF. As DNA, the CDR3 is TGTGCCAGCAGCCATTTAGCGGGAGAGGGGACGCAGTATTTT.

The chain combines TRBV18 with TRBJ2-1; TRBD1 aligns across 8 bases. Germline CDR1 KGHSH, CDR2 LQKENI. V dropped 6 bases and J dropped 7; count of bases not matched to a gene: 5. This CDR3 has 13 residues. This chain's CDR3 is CASSRTGWNEQFF. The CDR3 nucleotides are TGTGCCAGCTCCAGGACAGGGTGGAATGAGCAGTTCTTC. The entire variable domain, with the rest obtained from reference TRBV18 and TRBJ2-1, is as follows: NAGVMQNPRHLVRRRGQEARLRCSPMKGHSHVYWYRQLPEEGLKFMVYLQKENIIDESGMPKERFSAEFPKEGPSILRIQQVVRGDSAAYFCASSRTGWNEQFFGPGTRLTVL.

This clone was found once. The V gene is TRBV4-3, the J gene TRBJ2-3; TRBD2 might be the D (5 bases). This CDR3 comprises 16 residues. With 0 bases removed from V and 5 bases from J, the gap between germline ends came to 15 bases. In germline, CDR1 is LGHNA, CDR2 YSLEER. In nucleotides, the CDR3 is TGCGCCAGCAGCCAAGATGACGGGCGGGTCCAAGATACGCAGTATTTT. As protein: CASSQDDGRVQDTQYF.

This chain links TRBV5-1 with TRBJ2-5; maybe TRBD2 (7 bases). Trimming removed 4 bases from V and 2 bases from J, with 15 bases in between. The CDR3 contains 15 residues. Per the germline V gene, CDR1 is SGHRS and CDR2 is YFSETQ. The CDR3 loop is CASSRGRGLQETQYF. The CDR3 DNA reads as TGCGCCAGCAGCCGGGGGCGGGGGCTTCAAGAGACCCAGTACTTC.

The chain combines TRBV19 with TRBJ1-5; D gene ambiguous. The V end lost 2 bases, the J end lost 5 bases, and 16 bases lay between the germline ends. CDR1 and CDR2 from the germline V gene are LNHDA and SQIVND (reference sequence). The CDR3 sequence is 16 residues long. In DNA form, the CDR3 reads TGTGCCAGTAGTATAAGCAGGAGGGTCGGAGATCAGCCCCAGCATTTT. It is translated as CASSISRRVGDQPQHF.